This T cell receptor beta chain emerged from a study of blood T cell repertoires in COVID-19 (dated by TCRdb to 2018 to 2020). Regarding the study in general: Samples covering the acute and convalescent phases of COVID-19 were provided by collaborators in the United States, Italy and Spain. The prospective study material was composed of cDNA or gDNA derived from T cells, B-cell-depleted T cells, or PBMCs. Deeply sampled blood TCRbeta repertoires from subjects exposed to, actively infected with, or recovered from COVID-19 were included in the dataset. A freely available public database, intended as a resource for researchers studying the immune response to SARS-CoV-2, is where the repertoires were released. Samples were obtained from the ongoing ImmuneRACE study (first 160 participants) and from some 1,200 subjects provided by 6 global collaborators. The sample metadata nearly always contained a de-identified subject ID, COVID-19 status, age in years and sex. Where available, HLA class I and class II types were taken from metadata supplied by the sample provider and were not determined by assay-based typing.

In the prospective study, participants were about 18 to 89 years old, resided in 20 to 30 geographic areas of the United States, and were enrolled through a virtual design. In the prospective study, cohorts were assigned on the basis of participant-reported clinical history obtained from a screening survey and a study questionnaire. Recovered participants in ImmuneRACE Cohort 3 were defined by two consecutive negative NP/OP PCR tests, clearance by a healthcare professional, or resolution of symptoms. Each participant in the prospective study had whole blood, serum and a nasopharyngeal or oropharyngeal swab collected by mobile phlebotomists. Over a roughly 2-month period, participants in the prospective study had the option of providing additional blood draws and questionnaires. Before DNA extraction, prospective study blood samples were shipped either frozen or at room temperature. Compared with germline, V lacks 5 bases and J lacks 3 bases; bases without a gene match: 8. CDR1 and CDR2, looked up from the germline V gene, are SGHTA and FQGNSA. Including the terminal cysteine and phenylalanine, the CDR3 comprises 16 residues. Left in the record is the CDR3 DNA by itself, 48 bases read in frame from the first base.

With respect to this clone: Its antigen is still unknown. No base qualities exist here, and no much larger clone lies one base off it.

The paper as a whole reports these results and caveats: The quantity of clinical and demographic metadata differed by source and by participant and was supplied without curation.

TCRbeta CDR3 regions were amplified from genomic DNA by means of the immunoSEQ Assay, a bias-controlled multiplex PCR. Per the original workflow: Nucleated cell counts per sample were estimated from amplification of reference gene primers within the assay. To quantify the absolute abundance of each unique TCRbeta CDR3 rearrangement, sequence reads were collapsed and filtered. For each sample, productive Simpson clonality was calculated by taking the square root of Simpson's diversity index across productive rearrangements. Held by TCRdb, this immuneACCESS table contains in-frame sequences only and omits some clones. Under half of the omission traces to an unresolved V gene where checked; the cause of the rest is unknown. V and J calls and clone size are copied from that table; D and trimming were computed from the DNA. The sample has about 160,000 clones on record, 82% of them singletons. The leading ten clones occupy 15% to 20% of the sample.

The specimen sequenced was PBMCs or T cells enriched from blood (not recorded which). In this chain, TRBV7-2 is recombined with TRBJ1-5; 9 central bases correspond to TRBD1. This sequence was found in a man in his fifties or sixties who had recovered from COVID-19. In nucleotide form, the sequence is TGTGCCAGCAGCCCGGGACAGGGTGCGTTCAATCAGCCCCAGCATTTT. It specifies CASSPGQGAFNQPQHF.